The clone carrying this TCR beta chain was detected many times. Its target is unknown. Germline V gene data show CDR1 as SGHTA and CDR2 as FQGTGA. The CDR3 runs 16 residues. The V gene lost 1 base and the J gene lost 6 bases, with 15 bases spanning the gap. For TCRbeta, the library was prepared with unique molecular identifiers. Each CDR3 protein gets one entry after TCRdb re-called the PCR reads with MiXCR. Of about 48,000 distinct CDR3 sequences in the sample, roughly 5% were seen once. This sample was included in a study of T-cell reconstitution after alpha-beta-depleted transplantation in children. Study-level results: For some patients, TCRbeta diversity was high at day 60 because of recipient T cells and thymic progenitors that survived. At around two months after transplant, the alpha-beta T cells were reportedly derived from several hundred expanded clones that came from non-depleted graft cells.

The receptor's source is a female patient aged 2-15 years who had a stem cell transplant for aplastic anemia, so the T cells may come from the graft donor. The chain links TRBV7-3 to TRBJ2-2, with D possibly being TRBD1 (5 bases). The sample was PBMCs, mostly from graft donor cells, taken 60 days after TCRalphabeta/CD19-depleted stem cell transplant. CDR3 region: CASSLRNWGQAGELFF. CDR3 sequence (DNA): TGTGCCAGCAGCTTAAGAAACTGGGGCCAAGCCGGGGAGCTGTTTTTT.